This passage covers 30 T cell receptor beta chains from one sample sequenced in a study of neurological immune-mediated disorders. Each CDR3 protein is one row after TCRdb ran MiXCR on the 5' RACE reads. Of tens of thousands of distinct CDR3 sequences in the sample, 9% to 12% were seen once. Sequences were obtained from PBMCs. Receptor source: a man aged 35 to 55 in good health.

At least ten counts were recorded for this clonotype. V and J are TRBV18 and TRBJ2-7; D is perhaps TRBD1 (5 bases). CDR3 length: 14 residues. CDR1 and CDR2 (germline): KGHSH, LQKENI. V lost 3 bases and J 2 bases, leaving 11 bases between the germline ends. CDR3 DNA: TGTGCCAGCTCACCTTCGGCAGGGACCTACGAGCAGTACTTC. It specifies CASSPSAGTYEQYF.

This clonotype was counted at least ten times. The rearrangement uses TRBV18 and TRBJ1-2, with 8 bases aligning to TRBD1. The CDR3 runs to 14 residues. V was pared by 3 bases and J by 8 bases, with 8 bases of the junction left unmatched. Germline CDR1 is KGHSH and CDR2 is LQKENI. The CDR3 spells CASSPKQGDLGYTF. The DNA for the CDR3 is TGTGCCAGCTCACCGAAACAGGGGGACTTGGGCTACACCTTC.

There are many counts of this clonotype. The genes are TRBV5-1 and TRBJ2-1; unclear D gene. This CDR3 comprises 13 residues. V lost 4 bases and J 10 bases, leaving 15 bases between the germline ends. From germline, CDR1 is SGHRS and CDR2 YFSETQ. CDR3 nucleotide sequence: TGCGCCAGCAGCCCGACCTCCCTGGGGGAGCAGTTCTTC. It is translated as CASSPTSLGEQFF.

This clonotype was detected ten times or more. The chain recombines TRBV3-1 with TRBJ1-2, with 8 bases that match TRBD1. The germline CDR1 and CDR2 sequences are LGHDT and YNNKEL (reference sequence). Trimming removed 1 base from V and 4 bases from J; junction bases left unmatched: 5. This CDR3 has 15 residues. CDR3 loop: CASSQADRGPYGYTF. The DNA for the CDR3 is TGTGCCAGCAGCCAAGCTGACAGGGGACCCTATGGCTACACCTTC.

This clonotype was observed at least ten times. The V and J genes are TRBV29-1 and TRBJ2-7; 9 bases line up with TRBD1. Trimming cost V 5 bases and J 4 bases; bases outside gene matches: 18. This CDR3 has 17 amino acids. Germline values: CDR1 SQVTM, CDR2 ANQGSEA. The CDR3 region has the DNA TGCAGCGTTCGAATCCCCGAAACCGGGACAGGGTCGTACGAGCAGTACTTC. Translating it yields CSVRIPETGTGSYEQYF.

In its sample, this clonotype was seen many times. The chain is built from TRBV5-6 and TRBJ2-7, with a tentative D call TRBD1 (6 bases). Germline V gene data show CDR1 as SGHDT and CDR2 as YYEEEE. This CDR3 region has 16 residues. V was shortened by 4 bases and J by 0 bases, with 17 bases between the two germline ends. The CDR3 DNA sequence: TGTGCCAGCAGCCAGGCCGGACAGAGATACTCCTACGAGCAGTACTTC. Protein: CASSQAGQRYSYEQYF.

This clonotype was found many times. This rearrangement joins TRBV5-1 to TRBJ2-3; the D gene is possibly TRBD2 (5 bases). Per the germline V gene, CDR1 is SGHRS and CDR2 is YFSETQ. V was clipped by 3 bases and J by 2 bases, with 13 bases between them. The CDR3 totals 15 residues. The CDR3 DNA reads TGCGCCAGCAGCTCGGGGTCGGGGAACACAGATACGCAGTATTTT. Translating it yields CASSSGSGNTDTQYF. Full variable domain (outside the CDR3, taken from reference TRBV5-1 and TRBJ2-3): KAGVTQTPRYLIKTRGQQVTLSCSPISGHRSVSWYQQTPGQGLQFLFEYFSETQRNKGNFPGRFSGRQFSNSRSEMNVSTLELGDSALYLCASSSGSGNTDTQYFGPGTRLTVL.

This clonotype was seen many times. The chain couples TRBV5-1 to TRBJ2-1; 9 bases align to TRBD2. There are 20 residues in the CDR3. With 4 bases clipped from V and 0 bases from J, the junction kept 17 bases outside the gene matches. Germline CDR1 SGHRS, CDR2 YFSETQ. The CDR3 DNA is TGCGCCAGCAGCATGGGCTCAGGGACTAGCTCTACCCCCTCCTACAATGAGCAGTTCTTC. Translating it yields CASSMGSGTSSTPSYNEQFF.

This clonotype was seen ten or more times. This chain connects TRBV28 to TRBJ2-3, with a possible D match to TRBD1 (5 bases). CDR3 size: 16 residues. CDR1 MDHEN and CDR2 SYDVKM come from the germline V gene. With 1 base removed from V and 3 bases from J, the gap between germline ends came to 14 bases. CDR3 region: CASSLSSGIGTDTQYF. In DNA, the CDR3 is TGTGCCAGCAGTTTATCGTCAGGGATTGGGACAGATACGCAGTATTTT.

This clonotype has at least ten counts. The CDR3 sequence is CASSLKTPTGNEQYF. As DNA, the CDR3 is TGTGCCAGCAGCCTAAAGACCCCGACAGGGAACGAGCAGTACTTC. The genes are TRBV4-2 and TRBJ2-7; the match to TRBD1 covers 7 bases. CDR1 and CDR2 from the germline V gene are LGHNA and YNFKEQ. The CDR3 is made up of 15 amino acids. V trimming: 4 bases; J trimming: 5 bases; junction bases outside the gene matches: 11.

In its sample, this clonotype was seen many times. The V call is TRBV5-1, the J call TRBJ2-7; no clear D. Per the germline V gene, CDR1 is SGHRS and CDR2 is YFSETQ. Trimming removed 0 bases from V and 5 bases from J, with 12 bases in between. This CDR3 spans 14 amino acids. The CDR3 loop is CASSLDRTPDEQYF. CDR3 bases: TGCGCCAGCAGCTTGGACAGAACCCCGGACGAGCAGTACTTC.

In this sample, this clonotype turned up many times. The CDR3 protein is CSAHTAPGLAGGRERTFF. As DNA, the CDR3 is TGCAGTGCTCACACAGCACCGGGACTAGCGGGAGGGAGAGAAAGAACGTTCTTC. The rearrangement uses TRBV20-1 and TRBJ2-1; 16 bases agree with TRBD2. The CDR3 has 18 amino acids. Germline trimming cut 5 bases from V and 15 bases from J; bases unmatched to any gene: 22. Per germline, CDR1 DFQATT and CDR2 SNEGSKA (reference sequence).

Regarding this clonotype: It may be a read error: a sequence one base away is much more abundant. This chain joins TRBV6-6 and TRBJ2-5, with D maybe TRBD1 (5 bases). The germline CDR1 and CDR2 sequences are MNHNY and SVGAGI (reference sequence). CDR3 length: 14 residues. V was trimmed by 0 bases and J by 5 bases, leaving 10 bases between them. The CDR3 DNA follows: TGTGCCAGCAGTTACTCGTCAGGGCCGGAGACCCAGTACTTC. It is translated as CASSYSSGPETQYF.

This clonotype came up many times. This chain links TRBV5-1 with TRBJ2-6; D not resolved. The CDR3 runs 15 residues. Germline values: CDR1 SGHRS, CDR2 YFSETQ. Trimming shortened V by 1 base and J by 2 bases, and 7 bases separated the two germline ends. The CDR3: CASSLLKAGANVLTF. CDR3 nucleotides: TGCGCCAGCAGCTTGCTTAAGGCTGGGGCCAACGTCCTGACTTTC.

The V and J genes are TRBV28 and TRBJ2-2; D is perhaps TRBD1 (6 bases). Per germline, CDR1 MDHEN and CDR2 SYDVKM. The V gene lost 7 bases and the J gene lost 1 base, with 13 bases spanning the gap. The CDR3 totals 15 residues. The CDR3 loop is CASTLQGWNTGELFF. In nucleotides, the CDR3 is TGTGCCAGCACGCTCCAGGGGTGGAACACCGGGGAGCTGTTTTTT.

This clonotype was detected many times. The chain links TRBV5-1 to TRBJ1-1; D call uncertain. The germline V gene has CDR1 SGHRS and CDR2 YFSETQ. This CDR3 is 13 amino acids long. Trimming took off 0 bases at V and 1 base at J, with 4 bases between the two ends. CDR3 in amino acids: CASSLAPNTEAFF. As DNA, the CDR3 is TGCGCCAGCAGCTTGGCCCCGAACACTGAAGCTTTCTTT.

This clonotype was recorded at least ten times. The V gene is TRBV7-2, the J gene TRBJ2-4, with 10 bases fitting TRBD1. With V trimmed by 1 base and J by 2 bases, 11 bases remained unmatched. In germline, CDR1 is SGHTA, CDR2 FQGNSA. The CDR3 spans 19 residues. The CDR3 here is CASSLGVTGGYSTKNIQYF. The CDR3 region has the DNA TGTGCCAGCAGCTTAGGGGTGACAGGGGGCTACAGTACCAAAAACATTCAGTACTTC.

Worth noting for this clonotype: One end of the junction does not line up with germline, which may come from a read error. V usage is TRBV7-9 and J usage is TRBJ2-7; D unresolved. In germline, CDR1 is SEHNR, CDR2 FQNEAQ (reference sequence). The CDR3 has 15 amino acids. The CDR3 DNA reads as TGTGCCAGCAGCTTAGAAGGTGGCTACTCCTACGAGCAGAACTTC. Translating gives CASSLEGGYSYEQNF.

This clonotype was detected many times. This sequence joins TRBV20-1 and TRBJ2-1; 9 bases fit TRBD2. CDR3 length: 16 amino acids. CDR1 is DFQATT and CDR2 is SNEGSKA in the germline V gene (reference sequence). The ends lost 3 bases at V and 8 bases at J; junction bases unmatched: 14. The CDR3 DNA sequence: TGCAGTGCTAGCGACGCCGGGACTAGCCGCAGGGATGAGCAGTTCTTC. It specifies CSASDAGTSRRDEQFF.

This clonotype has ten or more counts. CDR3 sequence: CSVDRGWDRGVGLQFF. The CDR3 region has the DNA TGCAGCGTTGATAGAGGGTGGGACAGGGGTGTAGGTTTGCAGTTCTTC. J is TRBJ2-1 and V is TRBV29-1, with 10 nucleotides matching TRBD1. Germline V lookup: CDR1 SQVTM, CDR2 ANQGSEA. This CDR3 has 16 amino acids. Unmatched junction bases numbered 17, after V lost 3 bases and J lost 12 bases.

This clonotype has ten or more counts. The rearrangement joins TRBV20-1 to TRBJ2-1, with D possibly being TRBD1 (6 bases). The V end was cut by 3 bases, the J end by 10 bases, with 16 bases between. Germline CDR1 reads DFQATT; CDR2 reads SNEGSKA (reference sequence). The CDR3 extends over 13 amino acids. CDR3 coding DNA: TGCAGTGCTAGCCTGCAAATCAGGGGAGAGCAGTTCTTC. This translates into CSASLQIRGEQFF.

This clonotype was recorded at least ten times. The chain recombines TRBV15 with TRBJ2-5; no reliable D call. This CDR3 has 14 amino acids. Trimming took off 6 bases at V and 5 bases at J, with 16 bases between the two ends. Germline CDR1 reads LNHNV; CDR2 reads YYDKDF (reference sequence). CDR3 in DNA: TGTGCCACCAGGAGCCCTCCGGACGGGGAGACCCAGTACTTC. Protein sequence: CATRSPPDGETQYF.

This clonotype showed up many times. The genes are TRBV12-3 or TRBV12-4 and TRBJ1-2, with D perhaps TRBD1 (5 bases). CDR3 size: 14 residues. Trimming shortened V by 4 bases and J by 8 bases, and 17 bases separated the two germline ends. CDR3 sequence reads: CASSSHLTVPGYTF. As DNA, the CDR3 is TGTGCCAGCAGTTCCCATTTGACAGTACCGGGCTACACCTTC.

In this sample, this clonotype turned up many times. The chain carries TRBV20-1 and TRBJ2-1; 12 bases fit TRBD2. Germline trimming cut 2 bases from V and 10 bases from J; bases unmatched to any gene: 12. CDR3 length equals 16 residues. CDR1 is DFQATT and CDR2 is SNEGSKA in the germline V gene (reference sequence). CDR3 nucleotides: TGCAGTGCTAGACGGCGAGAGGCTAGCGGGAGGGGAGAGCAGTTCTTC. Its protein product is CSARRREASGRGEQFF.

This clonotype was observed many times. The chain carries TRBV29-1 and TRBJ2-1, with D unclear. V lost 4 bases and J lost 5, with 12 bases in between. Germline V gene lookup returns CDR1 SQVTM and CDR2 ANQGSEA. This CDR3 spans 13 amino acids. CDR3 DNA sequence: TGCAGCGTTGTTGGATTTATAAACAATGAGCAGTTCTTC. It translates to CSVVGFINNEQFF.

The chain links TRBV27 to TRBJ2-1; 8 positions agree with TRBD1. CDR3 length equals 17 residues. The V segment lost 0 bases and the J segment 4 bases; nucleotides outside the gene matches: 8. Germline CDR1 MNHEY, CDR2 SMNVEV (reference sequence). CDR3 sequence (DNA): TGTGCCAGCAGTTTATCGGTAGGGACAGGCCTATACAATGAGCAGTTCTTC. It translates to CASSLSVGTGLYNEQFF.

This clonotype was picked up many times. The chain joins TRBV28 to TRBJ2-7; TRBD1 is a possible D gene (6 bases). In germline, CDR1 is MDHEN, CDR2 SYDVKM. V lost 6 bases and J lost 0, with 12 bases in between. CDR3 length: 14 amino acids. The CDR3 DNA reads TGTGCCAGCAGCATACCAGGGGTCTCCTACGAGCAGTACTTC. The encoded protein is CASSIPGVSYEQYF.

This clonotype has ten or more counts. CDR3 nucleotide sequence: TGCGCCAGCAGCGCGGGGGACCAAGAGACCCAGTACTTC. It encodes CASSAGDQETQYF. The V call is TRBV5-1, the J call TRBJ2-5; 7 bases fit TRBD2. Germline loops: CDR1 SGHRS, CDR2 YFSETQ. This CDR3 is built from 13 residues. Trimming removed 4 bases from V and 0 bases from J; junction bases left unmatched: 0.

In this sample, this clonotype turned up a few times. The V call is TRBV6-5, the J call TRBJ2-7; 9 bases align to TRBD1. This CDR3 region has 16 residues. With 5 bases clipped from V and 2 bases from J, the junction kept 10 bases outside the gene matches. The germline V gene encodes CDR1 MNHEY and CDR2 SVGAGI. CDR3 protein: CASSQYEGQGPYEQYF. DNA for the CDR3: TGTGCCAGCAGTCAATACGAGGGACAGGGCCCCTACGAGCAGTACTTC.

This clonotype came up many times. The rearrangement uses TRBV14 and TRBJ1-2; 9 bases agree with TRBD1. Germline CDR1 SGHDN, CDR2 FVKESK. The V gene end was trimmed by 7 bases and the J gene end by 6 bases; junction bases not matched to a gene: 9. This CDR3 has 14 amino acids. CDR3 in amino acids: CASNAQGAANGYTF. In DNA form, the CDR3 reads TGTGCCAGCAACGCACAGGGGGCGGCGAATGGCTACACCTTC.